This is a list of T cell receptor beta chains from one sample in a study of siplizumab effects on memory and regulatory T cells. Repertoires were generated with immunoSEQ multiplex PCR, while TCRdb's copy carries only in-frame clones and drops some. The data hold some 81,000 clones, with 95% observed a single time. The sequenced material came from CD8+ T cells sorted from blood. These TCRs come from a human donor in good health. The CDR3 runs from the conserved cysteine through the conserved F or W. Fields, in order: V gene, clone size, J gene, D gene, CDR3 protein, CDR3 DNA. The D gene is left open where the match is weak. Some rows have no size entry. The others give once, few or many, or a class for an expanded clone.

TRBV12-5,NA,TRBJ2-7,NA,CASGLGTYSYEQYF,TGTGCTAGTGGTTTGGGCACCTACTCCTACGAGCAGTACTTC
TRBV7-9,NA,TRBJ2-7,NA,CASSLDASFSYEQYF,TGTGCCAGCAGCTTAGATGCATCCTTCTCCTACGAGCAGTACTTC
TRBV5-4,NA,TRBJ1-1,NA,CASSIGPEAFF,TGTGCCAGCAGTATAGGCCCTGAAGCTTTCTTT
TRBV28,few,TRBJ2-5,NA,CASSFLIGPQETQYF,TGTGCCAGCAGTTTCCTCATTGGCCCACAAGAGACCCAGTACTTC
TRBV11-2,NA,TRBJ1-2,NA,CASSLSHGAVF,TGTGCCAGCAGCCTATCCCATGGGGCCGTTTTC
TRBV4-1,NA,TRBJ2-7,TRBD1,CASSAETGGRGEQYF,TGCGCCAGCAGCGCGGAGACAGGGGGGAGGGGCGAGCAGTACTTC
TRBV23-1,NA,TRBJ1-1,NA,CASSQSRRNTEAFF,TGCGCCAGCAGTCAATCGAGGAGGAACACTGAAGCTTTCTTT
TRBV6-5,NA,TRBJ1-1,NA,CASSYDPTGENTEAFF,TGTGCCAGCAGTTATGATCCGACAGGAGAGAACACTGAAGCTTTCTTT
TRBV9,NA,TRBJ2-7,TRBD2,CASSPPTSGKSSPYEQYF,TGTGCCAGCAGCCCCCCGACTAGCGGGAAATCATCACCCTACGAGCAGTACTTC
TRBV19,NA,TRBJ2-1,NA,CASSIGGQQFF,TGTGCCAGTAGTATAGGGGGTCAGCAGTTCTTC
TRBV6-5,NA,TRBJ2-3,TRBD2,CASRLAATDTQYF,TGTGCCAGCAGACTAGCGGCCACAGATACGCAGTATTTT
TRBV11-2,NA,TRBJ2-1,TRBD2,CASSGGLAGDYNEQFF,TGTGCCAGCAGCGGAGGACTAGCGGGGGACTACAATGAGCAGTTCTTC
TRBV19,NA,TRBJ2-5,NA,CASSTYRDIDGTQYF,TGTGCCAGTAGTACATACCGGGACATTGATGGGACCCAGTACTTC
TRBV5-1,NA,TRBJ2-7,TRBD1,CASSPDRGFSYEQYF,TGCGCCAGCAGCCCGGACAGGGGTTTCAGCTACGAGCAGTACTTC